The entry below gives a single TCR beta chain sequence along with its context. Participants were aged 18 to 89 years from around 25 US areas. In assigning cohorts, the study relied on participant-reported clinical history. Recovery meant two consecutive negative NP/OP PCR tests, professional clearance, or resolved symptoms. The source of the sample is a study of blood T cell repertoires in COVID-19. The data were produced by immunoSEQ multiplex PCR, yet TCRdb's version contains in-frame clones alone and is incomplete. The sample holds about 200,000 clones; about 85% are singletons and the top ten take approximately 2.4%. The V gene lost 0 bases and the J gene lost 9 bases, with 12 bases spanning the gap. Germline assignment: CDR1 MRHNA and CDR2 SNTAGT. This CDR3 comprises 14 residues.

The sample consisted of PBMCs or T cells enriched from blood (not recorded which). This TCR derives from a woman aged 25 to 39 who had recovered from COVID-19. The chain recombines TRBV6-4 with TRBJ1-5; possible D gene TRBD1, 5 bases. In nucleotides, the CDR3 is TGTGCCAGCAGTGACTCGGGAGGGGTTGGGCCCCAGCATTTT. This sequence encodes CASSDSGGVGPQHF.